The present T cell receptor beta chain was sequenced within a study of blood T cell repertoires in COVID-19. On the study more broadly: COVID-19 samples collected from the United States, Italy and Spain covered acute and convalescent phases. From T cells, B-cell-depleted T cells, or PBMCs came the material, which was cDNA or gDNA.

Authors' methods: Using reference gene primer amplification, nucleated cell counts were estimated. Sequenced by immunoSEQ multiplex PCR; TCRdb stores in-frame clones only, minus some. V and J calls and clone size are copied from that table; D and trimming were computed from the DNA. The table has 150,000 to 200,000 clones, roughly nine tenths seen once. This TCR derives from a man in his 60s with active or convalescent COVID-19. Sequencing was carried out using peripheral blood.

The DNA for the CDR3 is TGTGCCAGCAGGGTACAGGGGGCACCCTACGAGCAGTACTTC. Translation gives CASRVQGAPYEQYF. V usage is TRBV5-4 and J usage is TRBJ2-7, with TRBD1 identical over 9 bases. The CDR3 consists of 14 residues. After removal of 5 bases from V and 2 bases from J, the junction contained 5 bases not matched to a gene. CDR1 SGHNT and CDR2 YYREEE come from the germline V gene (reference sequence).